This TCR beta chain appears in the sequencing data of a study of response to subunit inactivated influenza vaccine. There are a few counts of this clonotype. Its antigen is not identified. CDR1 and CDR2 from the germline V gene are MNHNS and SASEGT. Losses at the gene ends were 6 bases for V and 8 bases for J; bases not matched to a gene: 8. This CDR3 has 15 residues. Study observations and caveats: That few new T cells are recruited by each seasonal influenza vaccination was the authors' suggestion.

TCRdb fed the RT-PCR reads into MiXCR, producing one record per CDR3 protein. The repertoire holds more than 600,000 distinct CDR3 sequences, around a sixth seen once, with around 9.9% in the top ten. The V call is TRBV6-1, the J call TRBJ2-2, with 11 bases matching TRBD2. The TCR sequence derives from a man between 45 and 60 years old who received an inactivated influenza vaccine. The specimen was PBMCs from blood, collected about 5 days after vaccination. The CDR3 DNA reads TGTGCCAGCAGCACCGGGACTAGCGGATGGGGGGAGCTGTTTTTT. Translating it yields CASSTGTSGWGELFF.